Here is one TCR beta chain with its context. This entry is derived from a study of blood T cell repertoires in COVID-19. The overall study: COVID-19 samples, acute and convalescent, were from the United States, Italy and Spain. Sample material is recorded as cDNA or gDNA derived from T cells, B-cell-depleted T cells, or PBMCs.

Germline V gene sequence: CDR1 SEHNR, CDR2 FQNEAQ (reference sequence). Trimming stripped 7 bases from V and 7 bases from J, with 13 bases between. CDR3 size: 13 residues. As originally analysed: Nucleated cell number was recorded as an estimate derived from reference gene primer amplification. Produced via immunoSEQ multiplex PCR; TCRdb's table is partial and in-frame only. D and trimming come from the DNA, and the V and J calls and clone size come from that table. The repertoire has about 160,000 clones, approximately 90% of them found once; the top ten carry 10%. V and J are TRBV7-9 and TRBJ2-2, with D perhaps matching TRBD1 (6 bases). The receptor comes from a woman between 65 and 79 years old with COVID-19, enrolled during active disease. The sequencing sample was made of peripheral blood. The CDR3 DNA follows: TGTGCCAGCAACCACAGGGAAAACGGGGAGCTGTTTTTT. Residues: CASNHRENGELFF.